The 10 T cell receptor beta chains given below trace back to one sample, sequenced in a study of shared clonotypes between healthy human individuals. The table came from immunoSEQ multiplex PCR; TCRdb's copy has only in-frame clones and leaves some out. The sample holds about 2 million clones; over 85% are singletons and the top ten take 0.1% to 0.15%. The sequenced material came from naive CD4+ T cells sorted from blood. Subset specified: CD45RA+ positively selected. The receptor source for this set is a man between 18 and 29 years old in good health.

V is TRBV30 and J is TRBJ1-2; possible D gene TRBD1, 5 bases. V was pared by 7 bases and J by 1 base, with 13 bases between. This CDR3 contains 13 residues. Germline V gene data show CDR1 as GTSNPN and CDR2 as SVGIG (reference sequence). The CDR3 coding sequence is TGTGCCTCCACCGGAGGGGTTAACTATGGCTACACCTTC. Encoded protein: CASTGGVNYGYTF.

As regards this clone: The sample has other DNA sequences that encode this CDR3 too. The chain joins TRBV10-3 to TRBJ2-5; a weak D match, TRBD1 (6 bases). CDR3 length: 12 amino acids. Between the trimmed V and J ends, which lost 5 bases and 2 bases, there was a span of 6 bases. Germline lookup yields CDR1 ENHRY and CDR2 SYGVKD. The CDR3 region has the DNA TGTGCCATCAGTACAGGGCAAGAGACCCAGTACTTC. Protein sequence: CAISTGQETQYF.

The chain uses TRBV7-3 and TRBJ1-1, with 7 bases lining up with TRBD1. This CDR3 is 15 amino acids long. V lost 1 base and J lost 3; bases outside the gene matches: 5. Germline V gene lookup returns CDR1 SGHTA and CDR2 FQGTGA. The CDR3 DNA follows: TGTGCCAGCAGCTTAAACGGCCAGGGGGACACTGAAGCTTTCTTT. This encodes CASSLNGQGDTEAFF.

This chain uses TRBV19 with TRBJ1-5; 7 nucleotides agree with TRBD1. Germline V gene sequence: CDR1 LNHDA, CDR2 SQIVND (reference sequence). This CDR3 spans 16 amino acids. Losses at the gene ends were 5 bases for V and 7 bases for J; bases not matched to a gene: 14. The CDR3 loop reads CASSAQTGMGGQPQHF. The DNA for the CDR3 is TGTGCCAGTAGTGCACAGACAGGGATGGGGGGGCAGCCCCAGCATTTT.

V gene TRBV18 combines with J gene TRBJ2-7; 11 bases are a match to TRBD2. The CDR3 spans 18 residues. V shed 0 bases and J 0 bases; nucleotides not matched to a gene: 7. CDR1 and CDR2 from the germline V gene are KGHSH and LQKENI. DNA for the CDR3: TGTGCCAGCTCACCACCCGGTCTAGCGGGAGGCCGCTCCTACGAGCAGTACTTC. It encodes CASSPPGLAGGRSYEQYF.

The chain's CDR3 is CASSSSGSSTDTQYF. CDR3 DNA: TGTGCCAGCAGCTCCAGCGGCTCTAGCACAGATACGCAGTATTTT. The V call is TRBV11-3, the J call TRBJ2-3; a possible D gene is TRBD2 (5 bases). Deletions cut 4 bases from V and 0 bases from J, with 11 bases between. The CDR3 sequence is 15 residues long. The germline gives CDR1 SGHNT, CDR2 YENEEA.

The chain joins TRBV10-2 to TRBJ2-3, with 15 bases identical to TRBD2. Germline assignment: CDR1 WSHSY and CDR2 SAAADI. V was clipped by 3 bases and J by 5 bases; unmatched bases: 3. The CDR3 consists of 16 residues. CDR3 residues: CASSDPGLAGGDTQYF. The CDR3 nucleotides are TGCGCCAGCAGTGATCCGGGACTAGCGGGAGGAGATACGCAGTATTTT.

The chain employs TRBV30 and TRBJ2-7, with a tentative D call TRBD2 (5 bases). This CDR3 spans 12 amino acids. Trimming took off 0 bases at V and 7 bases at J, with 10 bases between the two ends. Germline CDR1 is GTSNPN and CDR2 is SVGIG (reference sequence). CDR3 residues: CAWSVTRGEQYF. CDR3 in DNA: TGTGCCTGGAGTGTAACCCGGGGAGAGCAGTACTTC.

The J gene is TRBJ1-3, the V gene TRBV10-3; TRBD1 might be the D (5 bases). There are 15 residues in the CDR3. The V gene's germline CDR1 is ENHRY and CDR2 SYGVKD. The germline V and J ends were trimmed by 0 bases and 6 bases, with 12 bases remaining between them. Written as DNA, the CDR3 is TGTGCCATCAGTGAGTCTTCGGGGCTGGAAAACACCATATATTTT. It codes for CAISESSGLENTIYF.

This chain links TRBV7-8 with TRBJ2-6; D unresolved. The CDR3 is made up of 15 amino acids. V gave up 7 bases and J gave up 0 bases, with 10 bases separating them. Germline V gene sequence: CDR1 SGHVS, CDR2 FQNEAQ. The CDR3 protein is CASTSRLSGANVLTF. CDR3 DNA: TGTGCCAGCACTTCCCGACTCTCTGGGGCCAACGTCCTGACTTTC.